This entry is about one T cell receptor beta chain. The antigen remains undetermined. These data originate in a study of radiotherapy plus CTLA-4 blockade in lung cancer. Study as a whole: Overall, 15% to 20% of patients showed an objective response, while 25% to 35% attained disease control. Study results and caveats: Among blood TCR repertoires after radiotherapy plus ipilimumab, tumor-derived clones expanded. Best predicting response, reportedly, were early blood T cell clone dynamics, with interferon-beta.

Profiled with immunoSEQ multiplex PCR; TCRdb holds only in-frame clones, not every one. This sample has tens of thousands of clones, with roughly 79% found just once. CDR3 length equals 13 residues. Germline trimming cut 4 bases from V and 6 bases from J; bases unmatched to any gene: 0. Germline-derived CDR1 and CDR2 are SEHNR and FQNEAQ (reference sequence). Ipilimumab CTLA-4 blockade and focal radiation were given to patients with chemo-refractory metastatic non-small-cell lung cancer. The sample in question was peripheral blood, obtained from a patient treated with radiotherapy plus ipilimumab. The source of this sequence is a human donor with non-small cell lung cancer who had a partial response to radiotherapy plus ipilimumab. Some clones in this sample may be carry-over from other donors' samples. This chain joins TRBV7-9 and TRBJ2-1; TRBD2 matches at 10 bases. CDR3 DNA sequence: TGTGCCAGCAGCTCTAGCGGGAGCAATGAGCAGTTCTTC. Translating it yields CASSSSGSNEQFF. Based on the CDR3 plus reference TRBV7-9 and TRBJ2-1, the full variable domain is DTGVSQNPRHKITKRGQNVTFRCDPISEHNRLYWYRQTLGQGPEFLTYFQNEAQLEKSRLLSDRFSAERPKGSFSTLEIQRTEQGDSAMYLCASSSSGSNEQFFGPGTRLTVL.